This is a list of T cell receptor beta chains from one sample in a study of blood T cell repertoires in COVID-19. TCRdb's table, derived via immunoSEQ multiplex PCR, lists solely in-frame clones and lacks some. The sample shows some 150,000 clones, around nine tenths of them seen only once. Material: peripheral blood. These receptors all stem from a man between 18 and 29 years old with active or convalescent COVID-19. Both conserved end residues are part of each CDR3. D genes are given only for firm matches. Expanded clones get a size class; other rows say once, few or many, or leave the size out.

V gene,D gene,clone size,J gene,CDR3 protein,CDR3 DNA
TRBV3-1/TRBV3-2,TRBD2,.,TRBJ2-7,CASSLRGLAGGGLRAVTYF,TGTGCCAGCAGCCTCCGAGGGCTAGCGGGAGGGGGTCTACGAGCAGTTACCTACTTC
TRBV5-8,TRBD1,.,TRBJ1-2,CASSAVGTGDEGYTF,TGTGCCAGCAGCGCAGTAGGGACAGGGGACGAGGGCTACACCTTC
TRBV4-3,TRBD1,.,TRBJ1-1,CASSQDGTRGRRAFF,TGCGCCAGCAGCCAAGATGGTACGAGGGGGCGGCGTGCTTTCTTT
TRBV5-1,.,.,TRBJ2-5,CASRRVRGETQYF,TGCGCCAGCCGCCGCGTTAGAGGAGAGACCCAGTACTTC
TRBV3-1/TRBV3-2,TRBD2,once,TRBJ2-1,CASSQGAPGLGANEQFF,TGTGCCAGCAGCCAAGGGGCCCCGGGACTAGGGGCCAATGAGCAGTTCTTC
TRBV18,.,.,TRBJ1-3,CAGGEAGNTIYF,TGTGCCGGCGGTGAAGCTGGAAACACCATATATTTT
TRBV5-4,.,.,TRBJ2-2,CASSPEFNRATGELFF,TGTGCCAGCAGCCCAGAATTCAACAGGGCCACCGGGGAGCTGTTTTTT
TRBV7-9,TRBD1,once,TRBJ1-3,CASSLPGDRDGNTIYF,TGTGCCAGCAGCTTACCCGGGGACAGAGATGGAAACACCATATATTTT
TRBV6-2/TRBV6-3,.,.,TRBJ2-7,CASSPMTPYEQYF,TGTGCCAGCAGTCCAATGACTCCTTACGAGCAGTACTTC
TRBV6-5,TRBD2,.,TRBJ2-7,CASTVSGGSIYEQYF,TGTGCCAGCACCGTAAGCGGGGGAAGTATCTACGAGCAGTACTTC
TRBV16,TRBD1,.,TRBJ1-2,CASSQWDRASNYGYTF,TGTGCCAGCAGCCAATGGGACAGGGCGTCTAACTATGGCTACACCTTC
TRBV4-2,.,.,TRBJ1-1,CASSQDPIGGGNTEAFF,TGTGCCAGCAGCCAAGATCCCATAGGGGGGGGGAACACTGAAGCTTTCTTT
TRBV7-2,TRBD1,.,TRBJ1-6,CASSLATGGNSPLHF,TGTGCCAGCAGCTTAGCGACAGGGGGTAATTCACCCCTCCACTTT
TRBV12-5,TRBD1,.,TRBJ1-5,CASGLGQGAQPQHF,TGTGCTAGTGGTTTGGGACAGGGGGCCCAGCCCCAGCATTTT
TRBV12-5,.,.,TRBJ1-2,CASGGQGSYGYTF,TGTGCTAGTGGTGGGCAGGGCTCCTATGGCTACACCTTC
TRBV6-6,TRBD2,.,TRBJ2-7,CASSAGTSVSEQYF,TGTGCCAGCAGCGCCGGGACTAGCGTTTCCGAGCAGTACTTC
TRBV20-1,TRBD2,.,TRBJ2-1,CSASLGTSGGAFYEQFF,TGCAGTGCTAGTCTCGGGACTAGCGGGGGGGCCTTTTATGAGCAGTTCTTC
TRBV21-1,.,.,TRBJ1-4,CASSKKHGGSNEKLFF,TGTGCCAGCAGCAAAAAACATGGGGGGAGTAATGAAAAACTGTTTTTT
TRBV5-1,TRBD1,.,TRBJ1-6,CASSISRDSNSPLHF,TGCGCCAGCAGCATTAGCCGGGACAGTAATTCACCCCTCCACTTT
TRBV21-1,.,.,TRBJ1-2,CASSTLDRGLNYGYTF,TGTGCCAGCAGCACATTAGACCGGGGACTTAACTATGGCTACACCTTC
TRBV6-5,.,.,TRBJ2-5,CASTEGEETQYF,TGTGCCAGCACCGAAGGGGAAGAGACCCAGTACTTC
TRBV7-2,TRBD1,.,TRBJ2-5,CASSPGAYRGRDQETQYF,TGTGCCAGCAGCCCCGGCGCCTACAGGGGGCGAGACCAAGAGACCCAGTACTTC
TRBV7-9,.,once,TRBJ1-3,CASSAVQGEVSGNTIYF,TGTGCCAGCAGCGCTGTACAAGGGGAAGTATCCGGAAACACCATATATTTT
TRBV20-1,TRBD2,.,TRBJ2-1,CSARTSGRQFF,TGCAGTGCTAGGACTAGCGGGAGGCAGTTCTTC
TRBV11-2,.,.,TRBJ1-2,CASSLQGASGYTF,TGTGCCAGCAGCTTGCAAGGGGCCTCTGGCTACACCTTC
TRBV9,.,.,TRBJ1-1,CASSVSSQGKGTEAFF,TGTGCCAGCAGCGTTTCCTCTCAGGGAAAGGGCACTGAAGCTTTCTTT
TRBV10-2,.,.,TRBJ2-1,CASRPTGSSYNEQFF,TGCGCCAGCAGGCCTACAGGCAGCTCCTACAATGAGCAGTTCTTC
TRBV27,TRBD1,.,TRBJ1-5,CASRGTGASNQPQHF,TGTGCCAGCAGAGGGACAGGCGCTAGCAATCAGCCCCAGCATTTT
TRBV6-2/TRBV6-3,.,.,TRBJ1-2,CASSQGGGYTF,TGTGCCAGCAGTCAGGGAGGAGGCTACACCTTC
TRBV7-3,TRBD1,.,TRBJ2-3,CASSVGQGPDTQYF,TGTGCCAGCAGCGTCGGACAGGGGCCAGATACGCAGTATTTT
TRBV19,TRBD1,.,TRBJ1-1,CASSDDRERTEAFF,TGTGCCAGTAGTGACGACAGGGAAAGGACTGAAGCTTTCTTT
TRBV28,.,.,TRBJ1-2,CAIIKGGPNYGYTF,TGTGCCATCATCAAGGGAGGTCCTAACTATGGCTACACCTTC
TRBV6-5,.,.,TRBJ1-2,CASAQEGIGDSGYTF,TGTGCCAGCGCGCAGGAAGGGATCGGGGATTCTGGCTACACCTTC
TRBV12-3/TRBV12-4,.,.,TRBJ2-1,CATKRRLDEQFF,TGTGCCACCAAGCGGCGGTTGGATGAGCAGTTCTTC
TRBV6-5,TRBD2,.,TRBJ2-2,CASTPAGGTGELFF,TGTGCCAGCACCCCAGCGGGAGGCACCGGGGAGCTGTTTTTT
TRBV27,TRBD2,.,TRBJ2-1,CASSSLGSGIIDEQFF,TGTGCCAGCAGTTCCCTTGGTAGCGGGATAATCGATGAGCAGTTCTTC
TRBV28,.,once,TRBJ2-3,CASRRSDTQYF,TGTGCCAGCAGGCGATCAGATACGCAGTATTTT
TRBV10-3,TRBD1,.,TRBJ2-7,CAISESSGQGANEQYF,TGTGCCATCAGTGAGTCGTCGGGACAGGGGGCAAACGAGCAGTACTTC
TRBV3-1/TRBV3-2,.,.,TRBJ1-5,CASSQGAGIRQPQHF,TGTGCCAGCAGCCAAGGGGCAGGGATACGGCAGCCCCAGCATTTT
TRBV27,TRBD2,.,TRBJ2-7,CASSVSGRGNEQYF,TGTGCCAGCAGTGTGAGCGGGAGAGGAAACGAGCAGTACTTC
TRBV24-1,TRBD1,.,TRBJ1-5,CATSDGTGNQPQHF,TGTGCCACCAGTGACGGGACAGGCAATCAGCCCCAGCATTTT
TRBV24-1,TRBD1,.,TRBJ1-1,CATSDGTGDTEAFF,TGTGCCACCAGTGATGGGACAGGGGACACTGAAGCTTTCTTT
TRBV2,.,.,TRBJ1-2,CASSETQEGGYTF,TGTGCCAGCAGTGAGACCCAAGAGGGCGGCTACACCTTC
TRBV12-3/TRBV12-4,.,.,TRBJ2-3,CASRIAGTDTQYF,TGTGCCAGCAGGATAGCTGGCACAGATACGCAGTATTTT
TRBV6-5,.,.,TRBJ1-5,CASRPGEYSNQPQHF,TGTGCCAGCAGGCCCGGGGAGTATAGCAATCAGCCCCAGCATTTT
TRBV24-1,.,.,TRBJ1-2,CATSGPMEVGNYGYTF,TGTGCCACCAGTGGCCCCATGGAGGTGGGAAACTATGGCTACACCTTC
TRBV3-1/TRBV3-2,TRBD2,.,TRBJ2-3,CASSQEVLGLAGGISTDTQYF,TGTGCCAGCAGCCAAGAAGTACTAGGGCTAGCGGGGGGCATTAGCACAGATACGCAGTATTTT
TRBV7-9,.,.,TRBJ1-2,CASSFPILNYGYTF,TGTGCCAGCAGCTTCCCCATACTCAACTATGGCTACACCTTC
TRBV11-3,.,.,TRBJ1-1,CASSLGGLNTEAFF,TGTGCCAGCAGCTTAGGGGGGCTGAACACTGAAGCTTTCTTT
TRBV27,.,.,TRBJ1-2,CASRSLGVGNYGYTF,TGTGCCAGCAGGTCCCTCGGGGTTGGGAACTATGGCTACACCTTC
TRBV19,.,.,TRBJ1-5,CASSRALLNQPQHF,TGTGCCAGTAGTAGGGCGCTCCTTAATCAGCCCCAGCATTTT
TRBV28,.,.,TRBJ1-2,CASKLAADYGYTF,TGTGCCAGCAAACTAGCGGCGGACTATGGCTACACCTTC